This is a list of T cell receptor beta chains from one sample in a study of cytomegalovirus exposure and HLA in healthy donors. Sequencing was performed with immunoSEQ multiplex PCR; in TCRdb, only in-frame clones are kept and a portion is missing. The sample consists of around 99,000 clones, approximately 70% of them appearing once. The sample consisted of PBMCs. These receptors all come from a man aged 35-49 years in good health and CMV-seronegative. Each CDR3 is given with its conserved first and last residue. The order of the fields is clone size, V gene, CDR3 protein. Only part of the rows carry a size: once, few, many, or a class if the clone is expanded.

clone_size: NA; v_call: TRBV5-4; cdr3_aa: CASSRGTSGNANTGELFF
clone_size: few; v_call: TRBV4-1; cdr3_aa: CASSQDNENEQFF
clone_size: NA; v_call: TRBV2; cdr3_aa: CASSDGYIHYEQYF
clone_size: NA; v_call: TRBV7-2; cdr3_aa: CASSLDQTGGQFF
clone_size: NA; v_call: TRBV30; cdr3_aa: CAWSVTRTGLRSGNTIYF
clone_size: NA; v_call: TRBV30; cdr3_aa: CAWSGGPGGTINSPLHF
clone_size: NA; v_call: TRBV7-3; cdr3_aa: CASSRDPPGANYGYTF
clone_size: once; v_call: TRBV4-2; cdr3_aa: CASSQDVGGTQYF
clone_size: NA; v_call: TRBV7-2; cdr3_aa: CASSLGSLPDTQYF
clone_size: few; v_call: TRBV10-2; cdr3_aa: CASRALAAYEQYF
clone_size: NA; v_call: TRBV27; cdr3_aa: CASSLSDRGVTEAFF
clone_size: NA; v_call: TRBV7-3; cdr3_aa: CASSPGISGGSTGELFF
clone_size: once; v_call: TRBV7-8; cdr3_aa: CASSILRGGHETQYF
clone_size: few; v_call: TRBV2; cdr3_aa: CASSGKASSQETQYF
clone_size: few; v_call: TRBV7-8; cdr3_aa: CASSLGSGGTEAFF
clone_size: NA; v_call: TRBV9; cdr3_aa: CASSVTGFGTDTQYF
clone_size: NA; v_call: TRBV5-1; cdr3_aa: CASSLDRGNEQYF
clone_size: NA; v_call: TRBV19; cdr3_aa: CASSTEGTALLGGNQPQHF
clone_size: NA; v_call: TRBV30; cdr3_aa: CAWSVQYGYPF
clone_size: NA; v_call: TRBV5-1; cdr3_aa: CASSLLAGGSYNEQFF
clone_size: NA; v_call: TRBV5-1; cdr3_aa: CASSLAGGIQETQYF
clone_size: NA; v_call: TRBV5-1; cdr3_aa: CARSLSPGQGGYEQYF
clone_size: few; v_call: TRBV5-1; cdr3_aa: CASSVGTSGGVTFHEQYF
clone_size: NA; v_call: TRBV13; cdr3_aa: CASSPAGQGVYEQYF
clone_size: NA; v_call: TRBV7-2; cdr3_aa: CASQPRTVTEQFF
clone_size: NA; v_call: TRBV7-3; cdr3_aa: CASSPSGGSYEQYF
clone_size: NA; v_call: TRBV27; cdr3_aa: CASSLSARRDTEAFF
clone_size: NA; v_call: TRBV2; cdr3_aa: CASSEVTASYEQYF
clone_size: NA; v_call: TRBV5-6; cdr3_aa: CASSLITTGGSTEAFF
clone_size: NA; v_call: TRBV2; cdr3_aa: CASIRGIQETQYF
clone_size: NA; v_call: TRBV6-5; cdr3_aa: CASSRTVSYEQYF
clone_size: few; v_call: TRBV19; cdr3_aa: CASSMGQTNTEAFF
clone_size: NA; v_call: TRBV10-3; cdr3_aa: CASRADRGALGNTIYF
clone_size: NA; v_call: TRBV19; cdr3_aa: CASRPGTTEAFF
clone_size: NA; v_call: TRBV29-1; cdr3_aa: CSALGQAYEQYF
clone_size: few; v_call: TRBV13; cdr3_aa: CASSFMGQISYEQYF
clone_size: few; v_call: TRBV11-2; cdr3_aa: CASSPRTGLDYGYTF
clone_size: few; v_call: TRBV7-9; cdr3_aa: CASSPDTYEQYF
clone_size: NA; v_call: TRBV27; cdr3_aa: CASSLSSSPLHF
clone_size: few; v_call: TRBV6-4; cdr3_aa: CASSVDRGGEQYF
clone_size: NA; v_call: TRBV19; cdr3_aa: CASRHDRWANYGYTF
clone_size: NA; v_call: TRBV29-1; cdr3_aa: CSAAQQGTVSTEAFF
clone_size: NA; v_call: TRBV7-2; cdr3_aa: CASRTGGTSGAGQYF
clone_size: NA; v_call: TRBV19; cdr3_aa: CASSQSGRLVNEKLFF
clone_size: NA; v_call: TRBV6-1; cdr3_aa: CASSDDRGEYQPQHF